Here is one TCR beta chain with its context. Its antigen is as yet unknown. Sampled 1 year posttransplant, controls received myeloablative marrow transplants, methotrexate and a calcineurin inhibitor. The table came from immunoSEQ multiplex PCR; TCRdb's copy has only in-frame clones and leaves some out. In the table there are about 9,800 clones, around 89% of which are singletons. These data belong to a study of T cells after posttransplantation cyclophosphamide. Whole-study findings and limits: Skin or GI-infiltrating T cells shared few TRB sequences with blood.

From germline, CDR1 is SGDLS and CDR2 YYNGEE. The length of the CDR3 is 14 residues. The receptor's source is a male patient aged 45-60 years who received an allogeneic stem cell transplant from an unrelated donor, was CMV-positive, and had chronic GVHD only. Some T cells here may be from the graft donor. The chain employs TRBV9 and TRBJ2-5; D perhaps matches TRBD2 (6 bases). The DNA end lines up better with TRBJ2-7; the J call may be wrong. The sample consisted of PBMCs, taken roughly 67 weeks after allogeneic stem cell transplant with calcineurin inhibitor and methotrexate. CDR3 sequence (DNA): TGTGCCAGCAGCGTACAGGGTCGGGAGTACGAGCAGTACTTC. Translating gives CASSVQGREYEQYF.